The following is a TCR beta chain sequence with its context. Germline V gene lookup returns CDR1 MGHRA and CDR2 YSYEKL. V trimming: 4 bases; J trimming: 8 bases; junction bases outside the gene matches: 5. The CDR3 loop spans 14 amino acids. This specimen comes from a study of blood T cell repertoires in COVID-19. About the study: The United States, Italy and Spain provided the acute and convalescent COVID-19 samples.

Cohorts were based on clinical histories the participants reported. In the source study's methods: The authors estimated nucleated cell counts from reference gene primer amplification. The data were produced by immunoSEQ multiplex PCR, yet TCRdb's version contains in-frame clones alone and is incomplete. From that table come the V and J calls and clone size; the DNA was used to work out D and trimming. The sample contains about 300,000 clones, about 85% of which appear only once. Sequenced sample: PBMCs or T cells enriched from blood (not recorded which). The sequence derives from a woman under 40 who had recovered from COVID-19. The rearrangement joins TRBV4-1 to TRBJ1-4; 9 nucleotides match TRBD1. The CDR3 protein is CASSPQGAWEKLFF. The CDR3 bases are TGCGCCAGCAGCCCACAGGGGGCTTGGGAAAAACTGTTTTTT.